This T cell receptor beta chain was recorded in a study of blood T cells in healthy people across ages (dated by TCRdb to about 2015). With respect to the entire study: Template switching captured roughly one uniquely barcoded TCR beta cDNA molecule per two T cells in model experiments. The study measured age-related changes in TCR beta repertoire diversity using deep sequencing normalized with unique cDNA molecular identifiers. Four age groups were formed from the donors: young (average approximately 15 years), middle-aged (less than 40), aged (about 62) and long-lived (roughly 81). To avoid experimental bias, donors of different ages were spread randomly across the sequencing lanes. The study analyzed two additional independent replicas of 1 million unique cDNA reads from the same blood draw for two donors, one aged 18 to 30 and one aged 80 or older.

Comments on this clonotype: Its binding antigen is unknown. The sample holds no much larger clone one base away, and base qualities are not on file.

V drops 6 bases and J drops 0 bases, leaving 10 bases in between. CDR1 and CDR2 are drawn from the germline V gene (reference sequence): LGHDT, YNNKEL. The CDR3 contains 14 residues, cysteine and phenylalanine counted. Just the 42-base CDR3 DNA is kept, in frame starting at base 1. Receptor amplification or capture employed 5' RACE. The sequencing machine was an Illumina HiSeq 2500. The second PCR ran for about 7 to 11 cycles and used a J-beta primer mix along with a sample-barcoded 5' primer. Each TCR beta cDNA molecule received a unique molecular identifier from a template-switch 5' adaptor carrying 12 random nucleotides. Each sample yielded at least 3 million CDR3-containing paired-end reads. The Mint cDNA synthesis kit, primed by a TRBC-specific oligonucleotide, was used to synthesize first-strand cDNA from all RNA. Following uracil-DNA glycosylase treatment, a first 18-cycle PCR with universal primers M1SS and BC2_uni_R was performed on all cDNA. Per the original workflow: Each sample was normalized by randomly selecting 1 million high-quality reads, each carrying a distinct molecular identifier. Reads sharing molecular identifiers were discarded rather than binned into consensus sequences. MiTCR, with a Q25 quality threshold and the strictest error-elimination algorithm, was used for CDR3 identification, clonotype clustering and error correction. A nonparametric unseen species model using Euler transformation provided a lower-bound estimate of total TCR beta diversity. The public reads were run again by TCRdb, first through fastp at Q25 and then through MiXCR, and only productive beta chains were kept. Every CDR3 protein is listed once, alongside the most common genes and DNA of its rows. These V and J calls originate from TCRdb's pipeline instead of the authors' own analysis. Across this sample there are more than 1,400,000 distinct CDR3 sequences, with 42% seen only once. Of the sample, 7.9% is held by the ten largest clones.

Systemically healthy Caucasian individuals from Russia, 39 in total and aged about 6 to 100 years, were included as donors. Each donor gave ten milliliters of peripheral blood, collected into EDTA-treated Vacutainer tubes. Ficoll-Paque density-gradient centrifugation was used to isolate PBMCs, with at least 6.5 million obtained per sample. Trizol reagent was used to extract total RNA from the PBMCs, yielding at least 6 micrograms per sample. For every donor, flow cytometry on a PBMC aliquot measured the percentage of naive CD45RAhigh/CD27high T cells. General study outcomes and caveats: Because the CMV infection status of the donors was unknown, age-related changes in expanded clonotypes may potentially have been confounded. Estimates of total diversity based on one million sequenced T cells were regarded as lower bounds and as underestimates. Compared with the aged group, more naive CD4+ T cells, fewer expanded clones and increased TCR diversity were shown by the long-lived group, suggesting age selection. Observed TCR beta diversity per million T cells fell roughly linearly with age, and a significant reduction was already apparent by age approximately 40. There was a strong correlation between observed TCR beta diversity and the percentage of naive T cells measured by flow cytometry. Since profiling was done on bulk unsorted PBMCs, naive and antigen-experienced compartments could not be conclusively compared.

The sample was blood. This TCR came from a woman in her late teens or twenties in good health. The sequence is built from TRBV3-1 and TRBJ2-3; the D gene lacks a confident call. The nucleotides read TGTGCCAGCAGGCATTTGGCTAGCACAGATACGCAGTATTTT. It specifies CASRHLASTDTQYF.